This T cell receptor (beta chain) stems from a study of T cell responses to AZD1222 COVID-19 vaccine. This CDR3 is built from 15 residues. V lost 1 base and J 6 bases, leaving 13 bases between the germline ends. Germline CDR1 and CDR2: LNHDA and SQIVND (reference sequence). Clones were read by immunoSEQ multiplex PCR, and TCRdb kept only the in-frame ones, dropping some. The profile shows tens of thousands of clones, 80% to 90% of them singletons. The material sequenced was peripheral blood, taken on day 0 of AZD1222 vaccination. The V gene is TRBV19, the J gene TRBJ2-1, with a weak D call TRBD2 (6 bases). The receptor's source is an adult in good health. The chain's CDR3 is CASSIVSGSGNEQFF. The CDR3 DNA reads TGTGCCAGTAGTATAGTTAGCGGAAGTGGCAATGAGCAGTTCTTC.